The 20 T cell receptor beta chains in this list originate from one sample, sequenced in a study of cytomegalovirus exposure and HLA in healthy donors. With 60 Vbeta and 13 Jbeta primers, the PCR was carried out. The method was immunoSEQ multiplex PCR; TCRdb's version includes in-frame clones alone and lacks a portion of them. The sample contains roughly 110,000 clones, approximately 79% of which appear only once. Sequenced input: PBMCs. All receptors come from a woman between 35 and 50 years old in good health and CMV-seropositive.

The CDR3 is CASNRDRGYEQYF. In DNA form, the CDR3 reads TGTGCCAGTAATCGGGACAGGGGCTACGAGCAGTACTTC. The chain couples TRBV19 to TRBJ2-7; 10 nucleotides match TRBD1. This CDR3 has 13 amino acids. Per the germline V gene, CDR1 is LNHDA and CDR2 is SQIVND (reference sequence). J gave up 3 bases and V 7 bases, and 3 bases lay outside the gene matches.

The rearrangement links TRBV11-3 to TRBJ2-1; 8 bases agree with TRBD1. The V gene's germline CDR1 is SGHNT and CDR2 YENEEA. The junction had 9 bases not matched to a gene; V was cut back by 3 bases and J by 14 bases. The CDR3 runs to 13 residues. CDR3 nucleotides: TGTGCCAGCAGCTTTACTGCCCAGGGGGCAAAGTTCTTC. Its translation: CASSFTAQGAKFF.

The DNA of the CDR3 is TGTGCCAGCAGCGCAGTAATCCGCAACAATGAGCAGTTCTTC. It is translated as CASSAVIRNNEQFF. The chain couples TRBV7-2 to TRBJ2-1; no firm D call. The germline V gene has CDR1 SGHTA and CDR2 FQGNSA. V gave up 5 bases and J gave up 5 bases, with 13 bases separating them. CDR3 size: 14 residues.

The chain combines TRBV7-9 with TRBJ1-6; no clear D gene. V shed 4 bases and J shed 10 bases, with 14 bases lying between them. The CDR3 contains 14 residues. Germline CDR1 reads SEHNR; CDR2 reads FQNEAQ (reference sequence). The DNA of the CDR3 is TGTGCCAGCAGCTACGGAGGCATGCGCTCACCCCTCCACTTT. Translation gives CASSYGGMRSPLHF.

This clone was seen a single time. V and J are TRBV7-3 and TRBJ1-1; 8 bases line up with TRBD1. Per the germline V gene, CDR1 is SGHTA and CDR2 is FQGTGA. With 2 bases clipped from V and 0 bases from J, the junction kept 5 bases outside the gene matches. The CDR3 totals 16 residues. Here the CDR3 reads CASSLDRGGMNTEAFF. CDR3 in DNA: TGTGCCAGCAGCTTAGACAGGGGAGGCATGAACACTGAAGCTTTCTTT.

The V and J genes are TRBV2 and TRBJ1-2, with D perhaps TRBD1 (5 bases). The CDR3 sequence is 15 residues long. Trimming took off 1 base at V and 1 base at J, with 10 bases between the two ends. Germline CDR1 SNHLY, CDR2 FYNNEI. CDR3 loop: CASSEGQQSNYGYTF. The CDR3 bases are TGTGCCAGCAGTGAAGGACAGCAAAGTAACTATGGCTACACCTTC.

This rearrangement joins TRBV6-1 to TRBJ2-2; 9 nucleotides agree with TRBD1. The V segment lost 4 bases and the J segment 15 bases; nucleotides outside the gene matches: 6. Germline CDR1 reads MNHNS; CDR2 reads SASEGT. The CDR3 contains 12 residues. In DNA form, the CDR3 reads TGTGCCAGCAGTGCGGGACAGGGAAAGGTGTTTTTT. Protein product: CASSAGQGKVFF.

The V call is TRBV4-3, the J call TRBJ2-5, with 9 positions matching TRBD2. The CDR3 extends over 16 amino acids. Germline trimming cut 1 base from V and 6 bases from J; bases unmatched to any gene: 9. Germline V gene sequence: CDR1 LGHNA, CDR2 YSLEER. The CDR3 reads CASSQGAGGPYKTQYF. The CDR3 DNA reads TGCGCCAGCAGCCAAGGGGCGGGGGGGCCCTATAAGACCCAGTACTTC.

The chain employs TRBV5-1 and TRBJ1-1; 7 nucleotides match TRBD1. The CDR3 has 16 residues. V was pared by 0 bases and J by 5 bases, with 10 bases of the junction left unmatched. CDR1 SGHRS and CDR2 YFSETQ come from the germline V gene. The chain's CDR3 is CASSLAVGGLGTEAFF. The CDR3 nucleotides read TGCGCCAGCAGCTTGGCGGTAGGGGGCTTGGGTACTGAAGCTTTCTTT.

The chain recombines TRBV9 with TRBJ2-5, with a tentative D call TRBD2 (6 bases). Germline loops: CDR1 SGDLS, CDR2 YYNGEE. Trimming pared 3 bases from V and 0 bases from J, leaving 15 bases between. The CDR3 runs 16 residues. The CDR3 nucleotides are TGTGCCAGCAGCGCGTTCGGACGGGGGAACCAAGAGACCCAGTACTTC. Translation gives CASSAFGRGNQETQYF.

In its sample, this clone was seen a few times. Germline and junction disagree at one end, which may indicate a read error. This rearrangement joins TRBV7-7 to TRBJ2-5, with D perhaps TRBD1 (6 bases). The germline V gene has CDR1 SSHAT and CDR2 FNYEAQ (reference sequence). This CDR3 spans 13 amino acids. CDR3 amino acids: CASSLAQGETQYF. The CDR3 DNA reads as TGTGCTAGCAGCTTAGCCCAGGGGGAGACCCAGTACTTC.

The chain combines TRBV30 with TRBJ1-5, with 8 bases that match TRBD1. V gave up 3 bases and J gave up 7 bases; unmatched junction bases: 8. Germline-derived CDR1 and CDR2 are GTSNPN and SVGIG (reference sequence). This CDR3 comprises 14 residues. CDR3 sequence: CAWSGAGGDQPQHF. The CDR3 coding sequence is TGTGCCTGGAGCGGAGCAGGGGGCGACCAGCCCCAGCATTTT.

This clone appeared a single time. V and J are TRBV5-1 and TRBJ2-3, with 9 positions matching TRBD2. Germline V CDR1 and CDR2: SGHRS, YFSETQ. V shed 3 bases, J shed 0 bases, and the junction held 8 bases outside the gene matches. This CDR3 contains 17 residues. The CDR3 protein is CASSWGRLAVSTDTQYF. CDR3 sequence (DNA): TGCGCCAGCAGCTGGGGCCGACTAGCGGTGAGCACAGATACGCAGTATTTT.

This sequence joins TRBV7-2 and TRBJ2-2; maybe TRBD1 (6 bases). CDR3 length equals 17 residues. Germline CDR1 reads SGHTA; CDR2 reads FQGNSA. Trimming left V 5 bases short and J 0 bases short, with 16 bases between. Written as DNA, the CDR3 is TGTGCCAGCAGCCTCTCCGGAGCAGGGGCGAACACCGGGGAGCTGTTTTTT. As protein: CASSLSGAGANTGELFF.

DNA of the CDR3: TGTGCCAGCAGCTCAACTGGGGACAGAGCCGACTATGGCTACACCTTC. Its translation is CASSSTGDRADYGYTF. The rearrangement links TRBV5-6 to TRBJ1-2, with 7 bases matching TRBD1. CDR1 SGHDT and CDR2 YYEEEE come from the germline V gene. V lost 3 bases, J lost 3 bases, and 11 bases stayed unmatched. The CDR3 extends over 16 amino acids.

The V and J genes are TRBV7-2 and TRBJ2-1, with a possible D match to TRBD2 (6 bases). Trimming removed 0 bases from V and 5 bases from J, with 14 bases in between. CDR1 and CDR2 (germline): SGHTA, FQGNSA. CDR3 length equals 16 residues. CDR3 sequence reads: CASSLALWDFNNEQFF. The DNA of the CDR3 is TGTGCCAGCAGCTTAGCGCTATGGGACTTCAACAATGAGCAGTTCTTC.

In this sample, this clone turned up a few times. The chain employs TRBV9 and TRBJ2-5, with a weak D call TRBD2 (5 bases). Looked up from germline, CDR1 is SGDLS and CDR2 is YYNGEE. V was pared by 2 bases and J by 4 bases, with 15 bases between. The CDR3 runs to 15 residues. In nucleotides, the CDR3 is TGTGCCAGCAGCGTTGACCCTCGGGGTGGAGAGACCCAGTACTTC. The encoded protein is CASSVDPRGGETQYF.

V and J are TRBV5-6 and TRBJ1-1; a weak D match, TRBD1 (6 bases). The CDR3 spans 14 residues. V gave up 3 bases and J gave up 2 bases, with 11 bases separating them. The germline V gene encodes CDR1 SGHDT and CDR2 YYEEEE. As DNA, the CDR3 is TGTGCCAGCAGCTACGCAGGGGTTAACACTGAAGCTTTCTTT. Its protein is CASSYAGVNTEAFF.

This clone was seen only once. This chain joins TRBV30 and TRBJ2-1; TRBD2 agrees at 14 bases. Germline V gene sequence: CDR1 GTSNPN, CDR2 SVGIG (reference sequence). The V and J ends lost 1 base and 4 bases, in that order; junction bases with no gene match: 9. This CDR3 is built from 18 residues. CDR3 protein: CAWSGLAGGLTQYNEQFF. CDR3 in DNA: TGTGCCTGGAGTGGACTAGCGGGGGGGCTAACTCAGTACAATGAGCAGTTCTTC.

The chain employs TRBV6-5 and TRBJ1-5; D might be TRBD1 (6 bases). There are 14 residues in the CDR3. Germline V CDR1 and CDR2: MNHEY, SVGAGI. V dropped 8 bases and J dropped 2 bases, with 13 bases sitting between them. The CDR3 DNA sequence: TGTGCCAGCCAAGGGGGTACGGGCAATCAGCCCCAGCATTTT. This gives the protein CASQGGTGNQPQHF.